This TCR beta chain was recorded in a study of blood T cell repertoires in COVID-19. In the study overall: The United States, Italy and Spain supplied acute and convalescent COVID-19 samples. Nucleic acid was either cDNA or gDNA, and it came from T cells, B-cell-depleted T cells, or PBMCs.

A single count supports this clone. In the original workflow: Estimation of nucleated cell counts was performed using reference gene primer amplification. The protocol was immunoSEQ multiplex PCR, while the TCRdb copy is restricted to in-frame clones and leaves out a portion. V and J calls and clone size are those listed in that table; D and trimming were worked out from the DNA. The repertoire consists of tens of thousands of clones, with 90% occurring once and the leading ten covering about 7%. CDR3 length equals 15 residues. Per the germline V gene, CDR1 is SGDLS and CDR2 is YYNGEE. V was pared by 0 bases and J by 5 bases, with 14 bases between.

This sequence originates from a human donor in a cohort sampled during active COVID-19. V and J are TRBV9 and TRBJ2-5; a weak D match, TRBD1 (6 bases). The sample comprised peripheral blood. CDR3 nucleotide sequence: TGTGCCAGCAGCGTAGACGGGCACAGGGCGGAGACCCAGTACTTC. Residues: CASSVDGHRAETQYF.